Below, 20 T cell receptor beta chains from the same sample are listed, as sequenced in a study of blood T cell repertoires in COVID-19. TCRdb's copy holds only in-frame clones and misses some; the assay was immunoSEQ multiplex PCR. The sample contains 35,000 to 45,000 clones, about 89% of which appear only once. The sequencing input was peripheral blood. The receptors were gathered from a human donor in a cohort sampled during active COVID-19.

CDR3 DNA: TGCGCCAGCAGCGATCTAGGGGGCGAGACCCAGTACTTC. Protein: CASSDLGGETQYF. The V gene is TRBV5-1, the J gene TRBJ2-5; 7 bases fit TRBD1. CDR3 length: 13 residues. Losses at the gene ends were 4 bases for V and 5 bases for J; bases not matched to a gene: 5. Germline V CDR1 and CDR2: SGHRS, YFSETQ.

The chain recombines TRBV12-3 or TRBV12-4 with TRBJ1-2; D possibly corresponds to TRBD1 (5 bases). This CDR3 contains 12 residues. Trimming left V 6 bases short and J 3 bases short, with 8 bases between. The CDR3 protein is CASSQGDYGYTF. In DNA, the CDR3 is TGTGCCAGCAGCCAGGGTGACTATGGCTACACCTTC.

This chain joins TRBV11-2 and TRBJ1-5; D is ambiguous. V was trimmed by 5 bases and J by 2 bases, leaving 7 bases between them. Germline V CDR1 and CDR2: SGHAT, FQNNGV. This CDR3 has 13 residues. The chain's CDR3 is CASSRLRNQPQHF. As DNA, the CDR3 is TGTGCCAGCAGCCGACTCCGCAATCAGCCCCAGCATTTT.

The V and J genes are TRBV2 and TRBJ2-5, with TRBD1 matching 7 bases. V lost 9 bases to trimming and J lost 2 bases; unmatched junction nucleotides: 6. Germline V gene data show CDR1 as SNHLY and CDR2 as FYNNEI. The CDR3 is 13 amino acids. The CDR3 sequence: CASKGQPQETQYF. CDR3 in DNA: TGTGCCAGTAAGGGACAGCCTCAAGAGACCCAGTACTTC.

CDR3 sequence: CASSPFRGLAGGRNTGELFF. DNA of the CDR3: TGTGCCAGCAGCCCCTTTCGAGGACTAGCGGGGGGGCGTAACACCGGGGAGCTGTTTTTT. The genes are TRBV3-1 (or the pseudogene TRBV3-2) and TRBJ2-2; 15 bases align to TRBD2. The germline gives CDR1 LGHDT, CDR2 YNNKEL (reference sequence). This CDR3 is built from 20 residues. The V and J ends lost 4 bases and 2 bases, in that order; junction bases with no gene match: 11.

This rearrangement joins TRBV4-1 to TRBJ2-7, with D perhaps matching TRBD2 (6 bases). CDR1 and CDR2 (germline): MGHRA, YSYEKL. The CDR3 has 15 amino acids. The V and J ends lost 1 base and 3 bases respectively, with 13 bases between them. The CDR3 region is CASSQVPSAIYEQYF. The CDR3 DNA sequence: TGCGCCAGCAGCCAAGTCCCTAGCGCGATCTACGAGCAGTACTTC.

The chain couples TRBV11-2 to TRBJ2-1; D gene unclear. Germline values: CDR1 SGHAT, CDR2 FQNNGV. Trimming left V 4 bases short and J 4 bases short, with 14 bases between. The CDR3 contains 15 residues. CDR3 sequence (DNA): TGTGCCAGCAGCTCCGCGGCCTTATTATACAATGAGCAGTTCTTC. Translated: CASSSAALLYNEQFF.

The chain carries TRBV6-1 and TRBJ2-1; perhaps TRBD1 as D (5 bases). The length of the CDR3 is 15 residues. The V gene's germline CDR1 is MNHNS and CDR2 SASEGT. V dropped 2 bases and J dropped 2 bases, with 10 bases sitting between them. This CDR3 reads CASSEQRGTYNEQFF. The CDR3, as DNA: TGTGCCAGCAGTGAACAAAGGGGAACCTACAATGAGCAGTTCTTC.

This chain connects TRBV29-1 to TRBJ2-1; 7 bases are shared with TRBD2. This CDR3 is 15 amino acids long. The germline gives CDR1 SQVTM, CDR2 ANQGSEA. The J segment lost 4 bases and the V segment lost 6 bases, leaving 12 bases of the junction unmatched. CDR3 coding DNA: TGCAGCGTCCGTGGTCTATCTAGCGGTTACAATGAGCAGTTCTTC. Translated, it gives CSVRGLSSGYNEQFF.

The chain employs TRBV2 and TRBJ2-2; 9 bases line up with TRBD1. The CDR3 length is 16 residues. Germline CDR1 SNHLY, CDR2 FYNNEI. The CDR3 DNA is TGTGCGACGACGAACCACCGGGACAGGGTAGCCGGGGAGCTGTTTTTT. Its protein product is CATTNHRDRVAGELFF.

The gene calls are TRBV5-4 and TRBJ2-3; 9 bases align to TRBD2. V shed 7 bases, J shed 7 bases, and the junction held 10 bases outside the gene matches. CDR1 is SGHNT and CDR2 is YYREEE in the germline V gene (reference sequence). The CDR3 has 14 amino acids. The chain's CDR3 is CASSAGGARNTQYF. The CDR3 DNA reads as TGTGCCAGCTCGGCGGGGGGGGCTAGAAATACGCAGTATTTT. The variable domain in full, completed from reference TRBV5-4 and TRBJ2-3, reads ETGVTQSPTHLIKTRGQQVTLRCSSQSGHNTVSWYQQALGQGPQFIFQYYREEENGRGNFPPRFSGLQFPNYSSELNVNALELDDSALYLCASSAGGARNTQYFGPGTRLTVL.

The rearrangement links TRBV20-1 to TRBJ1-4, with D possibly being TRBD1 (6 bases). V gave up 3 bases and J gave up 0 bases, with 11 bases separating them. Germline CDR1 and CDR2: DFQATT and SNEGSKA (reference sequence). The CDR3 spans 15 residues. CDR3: CSASRGSPTNEKLFF. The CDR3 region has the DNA TGCAGTGCTAGTAGGGGGAGCCCAACTAATGAAAAACTGTTTTTT.

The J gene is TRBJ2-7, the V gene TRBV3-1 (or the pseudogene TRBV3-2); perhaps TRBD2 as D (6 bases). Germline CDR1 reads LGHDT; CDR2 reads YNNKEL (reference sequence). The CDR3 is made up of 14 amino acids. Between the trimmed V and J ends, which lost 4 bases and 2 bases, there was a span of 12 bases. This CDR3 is CASSRRGGAYEQYF. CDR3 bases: TGTGCCAGCAGCCGGCGGGGCGGGGCCTACGAGCAGTACTTC.

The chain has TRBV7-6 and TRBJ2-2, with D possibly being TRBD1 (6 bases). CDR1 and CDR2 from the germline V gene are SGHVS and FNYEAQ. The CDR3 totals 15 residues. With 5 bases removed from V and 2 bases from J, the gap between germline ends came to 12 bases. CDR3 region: CASSLGQSNTGELFF. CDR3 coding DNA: TGTGCCAGCAGCCTTGGACAGTCTAACACCGGGGAGCTGTTTTTT.

The DNA of the CDR3 is TGTGCCAGCAGCCCAACAGGGGTTGAAAAACTGTTTTTT. Protein: CASSPTGVEKLFF. J is TRBJ1-4 and V is TRBV5-6; 7 positions match TRBD1. Germline CDR1 reads SGHDT; CDR2 reads YYEEEE. Unmatched junction bases numbered 4, after V lost 4 bases and J lost 7 bases. The length of the CDR3 is 13 residues.

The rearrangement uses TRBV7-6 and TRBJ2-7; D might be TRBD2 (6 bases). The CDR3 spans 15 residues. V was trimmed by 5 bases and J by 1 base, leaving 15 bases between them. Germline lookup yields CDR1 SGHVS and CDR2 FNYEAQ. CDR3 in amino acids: CASSPTGAGSYEQYF. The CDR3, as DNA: TGTGCCAGCAGCCCAACCGGCGCGGGGTCCTACGAGCAGTACTTC.

The CDR3 DNA sequence: TGTGCCAGCAGCTTCGGACAGGGTATAGGCTCGGGCGAGCAGTACTTC. Protein: CASSFGQGIGSGEQYF. The V gene is TRBV5-6, the J gene TRBJ2-7; 8 bases fit TRBD1. This CDR3 is built from 16 residues. J was trimmed by 6 bases and V by 2 bases; bases with no gene match: 13. Germline V gene data show CDR1 as SGHDT and CDR2 as YYEEEE.

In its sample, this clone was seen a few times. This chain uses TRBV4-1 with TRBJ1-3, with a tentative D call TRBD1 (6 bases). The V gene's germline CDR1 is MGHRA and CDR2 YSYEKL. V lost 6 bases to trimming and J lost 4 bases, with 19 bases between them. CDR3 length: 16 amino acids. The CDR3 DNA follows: TGCGCCAGCAGACATGACAGGCTGGGTCGCGGAAACACCATATATTTT. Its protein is CASRHDRLGRGNTIYF.

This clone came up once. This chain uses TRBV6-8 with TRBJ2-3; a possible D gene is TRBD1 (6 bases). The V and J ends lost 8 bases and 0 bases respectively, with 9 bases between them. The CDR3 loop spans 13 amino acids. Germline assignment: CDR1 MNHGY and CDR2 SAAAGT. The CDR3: CASGTHSTDTQYF. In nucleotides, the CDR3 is TGTGCCAGCGGGACACATAGCACAGATACGCAGTATTTT.

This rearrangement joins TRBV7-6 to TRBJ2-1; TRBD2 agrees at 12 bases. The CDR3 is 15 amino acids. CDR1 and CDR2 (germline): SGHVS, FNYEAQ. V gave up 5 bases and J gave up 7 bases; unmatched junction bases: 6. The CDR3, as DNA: TGTGCCAGCAGCACTCGACTAGCGGGGGATAATGAGCAGTTCTTC. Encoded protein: CASSTRLAGDNEQFF.